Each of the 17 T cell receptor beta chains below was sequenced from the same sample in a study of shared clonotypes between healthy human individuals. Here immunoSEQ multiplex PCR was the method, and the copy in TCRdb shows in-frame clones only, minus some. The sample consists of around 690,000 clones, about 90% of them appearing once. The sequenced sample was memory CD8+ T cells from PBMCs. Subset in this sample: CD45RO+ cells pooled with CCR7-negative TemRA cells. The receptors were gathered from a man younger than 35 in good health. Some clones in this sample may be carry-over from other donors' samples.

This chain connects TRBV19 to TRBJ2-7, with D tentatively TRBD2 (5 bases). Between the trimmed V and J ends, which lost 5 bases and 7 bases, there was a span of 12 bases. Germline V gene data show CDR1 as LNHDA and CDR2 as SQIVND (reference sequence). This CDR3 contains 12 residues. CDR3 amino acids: CASSWASGEQYF. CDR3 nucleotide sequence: TGTGCCAGTAGTTGGGCGTCGGGGGAGCAGTACTTC.

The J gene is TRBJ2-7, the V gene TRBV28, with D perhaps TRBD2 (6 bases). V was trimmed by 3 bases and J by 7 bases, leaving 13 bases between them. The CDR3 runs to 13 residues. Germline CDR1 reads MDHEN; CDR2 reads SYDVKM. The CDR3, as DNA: TGTGCCAGCAGTTTGGCGGGGAGTGGAGAGCAGTACTTC. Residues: CASSLAGSGEQYF.

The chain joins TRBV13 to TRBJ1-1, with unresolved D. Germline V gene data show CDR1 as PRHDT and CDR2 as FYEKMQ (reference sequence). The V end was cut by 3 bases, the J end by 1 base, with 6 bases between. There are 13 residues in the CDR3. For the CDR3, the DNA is TGTGCCAGCAGCTTGACACAGAACACTGAAGCTTTCTTT. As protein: CASSLTQNTEAFF.

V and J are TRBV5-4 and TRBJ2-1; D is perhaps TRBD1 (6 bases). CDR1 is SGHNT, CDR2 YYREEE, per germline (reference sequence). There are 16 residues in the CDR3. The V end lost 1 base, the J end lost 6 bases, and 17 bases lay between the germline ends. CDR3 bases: TGTGCCAGCAGCTTGATTGGGGGCGCGACATTCAATGAGCAGTTCTTC. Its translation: CASSLIGGATFNEQFF.

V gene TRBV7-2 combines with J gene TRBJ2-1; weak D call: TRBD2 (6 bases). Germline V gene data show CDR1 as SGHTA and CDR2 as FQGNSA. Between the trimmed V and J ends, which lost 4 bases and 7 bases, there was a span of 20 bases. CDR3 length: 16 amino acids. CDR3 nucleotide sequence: TGTGCCAGCAGCTGGTCGGGCGGGAAGGGTATTAATGAGCAGTTCTTC. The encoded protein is CASSWSGGKGINEQFF.

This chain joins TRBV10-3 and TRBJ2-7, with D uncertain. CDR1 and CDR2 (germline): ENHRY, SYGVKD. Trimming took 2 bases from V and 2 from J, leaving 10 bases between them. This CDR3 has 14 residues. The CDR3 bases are TGTGCCATCAGTGAGAGGCTAGTAACCTACGAGCAGTACTTC. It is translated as CAISERLVTYEQYF.

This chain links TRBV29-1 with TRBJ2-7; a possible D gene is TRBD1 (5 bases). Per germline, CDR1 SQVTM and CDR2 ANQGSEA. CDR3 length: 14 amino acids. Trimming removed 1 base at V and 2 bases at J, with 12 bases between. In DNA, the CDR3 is TGCAGCGTTGAAGTCCGGACATATACCTACGAGCAGTACTTC. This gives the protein CSVEVRTYTYEQYF.

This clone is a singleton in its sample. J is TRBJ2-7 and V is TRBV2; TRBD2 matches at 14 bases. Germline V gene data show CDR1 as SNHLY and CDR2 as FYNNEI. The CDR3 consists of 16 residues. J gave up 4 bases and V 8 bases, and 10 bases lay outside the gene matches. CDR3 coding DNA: TGTGCCAGCGACTTCGGGACTAGCGGGAGTTGGTACGAGCAGTACTTC. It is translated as CASDFGTSGSWYEQYF.

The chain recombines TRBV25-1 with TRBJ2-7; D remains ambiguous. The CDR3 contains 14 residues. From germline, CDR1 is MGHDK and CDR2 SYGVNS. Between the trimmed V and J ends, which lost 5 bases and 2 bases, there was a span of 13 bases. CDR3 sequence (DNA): TGTGCCAGCAGTCACCGGGCTCCAACCTACGAGCAGTACTTC. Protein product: CASSHRAPTYEQYF.

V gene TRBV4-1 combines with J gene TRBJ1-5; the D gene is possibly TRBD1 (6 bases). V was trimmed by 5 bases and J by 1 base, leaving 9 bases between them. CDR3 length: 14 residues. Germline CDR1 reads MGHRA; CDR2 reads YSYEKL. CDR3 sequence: CASSTDRSNQPQHF. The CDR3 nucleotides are TGCGCCAGCAGCACAGACAGGAGCAATCAGCCCCAGCATTTT.

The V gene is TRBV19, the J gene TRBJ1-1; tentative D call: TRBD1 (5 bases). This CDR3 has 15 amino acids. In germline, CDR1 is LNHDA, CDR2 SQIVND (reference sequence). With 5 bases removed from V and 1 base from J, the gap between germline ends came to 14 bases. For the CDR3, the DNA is TGTGCCAGTAGTTTCCCGGGGCAGACGAACACTGAAGCTTTCTTT. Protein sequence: CASSFPGQTNTEAFF. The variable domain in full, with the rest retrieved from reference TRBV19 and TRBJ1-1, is DGGITQSPKYLFRKEGQNVTLSCEQNLNHDAMYWYRQDPGQGLRLIYYSQIVNDFQKGDIAEGYSVSREKKESFPLTVTSAQKNPTAFYLCASSFPGQTNTEAFFGQGTRLTVV.

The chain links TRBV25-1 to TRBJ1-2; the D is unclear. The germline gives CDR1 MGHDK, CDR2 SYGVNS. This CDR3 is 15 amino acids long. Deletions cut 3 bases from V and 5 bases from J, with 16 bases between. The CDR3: CASSDSLVLGYGYTF. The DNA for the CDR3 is TGTGCCAGCAGTGACTCACTGGTGCTGGGGTATGGCTACACCTTC.

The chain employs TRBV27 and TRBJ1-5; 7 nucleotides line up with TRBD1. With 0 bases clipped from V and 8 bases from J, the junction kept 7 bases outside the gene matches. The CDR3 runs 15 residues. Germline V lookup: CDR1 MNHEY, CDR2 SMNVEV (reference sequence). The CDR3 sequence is CASSLSGRGNEPQHF. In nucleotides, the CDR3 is TGTGCCAGCAGTTTATCTGGCAGGGGGAATGAGCCCCAGCATTTT.

CDR3 loop: CASISTHPKGEQYF. The DNA of the CDR3 is TGTGCCAGCATATCTACTCACCCAAAAGGGGAGCAGTACTTC. This chain uses TRBV28 with TRBJ2-7; D gene ambiguous. Trimming took off 7 bases at V and 7 bases at J, with 20 bases between the two ends. Germline loops: CDR1 MDHEN, CDR2 SYDVKM. The CDR3 consists of 14 residues.

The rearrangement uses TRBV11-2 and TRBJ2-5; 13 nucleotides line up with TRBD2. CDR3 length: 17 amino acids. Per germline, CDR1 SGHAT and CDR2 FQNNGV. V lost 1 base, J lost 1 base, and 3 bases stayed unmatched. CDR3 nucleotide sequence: TGTGCCAGCAGCTTAGGGACTAGCGGGAGAGGCCAAGAGACCCAGTACTTC. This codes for CASSLGTSGRGQETQYF.

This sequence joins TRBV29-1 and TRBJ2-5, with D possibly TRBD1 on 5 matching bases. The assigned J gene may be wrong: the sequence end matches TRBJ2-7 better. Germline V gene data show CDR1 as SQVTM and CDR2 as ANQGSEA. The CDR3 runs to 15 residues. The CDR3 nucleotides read TGCAGCGTTGACTCCCTTAAGGGGAATCTCTACGAGCAGTACTTC. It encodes CSVDSLKGNLYEQYF.

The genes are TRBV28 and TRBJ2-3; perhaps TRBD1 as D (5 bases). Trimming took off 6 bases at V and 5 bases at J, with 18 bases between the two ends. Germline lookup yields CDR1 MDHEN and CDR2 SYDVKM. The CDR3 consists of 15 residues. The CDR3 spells CASSQVGRGRDTQYF. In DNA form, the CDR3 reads TGTGCCAGCAGCCAAGTGGGGCGCGGACGAGATACGCAGTATTTT.